The TCR beta chain described here comes from a study of blood T cell repertoires in COVID-19. As for the study in general: Italy, Spain and the United States were the sources of the convalescent and acute COVID-19 samples. Sources were T cells, B-cell-depleted T cells, or PBMCs; the material itself was cDNA or gDNA.

In the original analysis: Reference gene primer amplification gave estimated nucleated cell counts. TCRdb's table, derived via immunoSEQ multiplex PCR, lists solely in-frame clones and lacks some. V and J calls and clone size are copied from that table; D and trimming were computed from the DNA. The sample consists of approximately 230,000 clones, approximately 82% of them appearing once. Trimming cost V 7 bases and J 2 bases; bases outside gene matches: 14. CDR1 is MNHEY, CDR2 SMNVEV, per germline (reference sequence). This CDR3 is built from 17 residues. The J gene is TRBJ2-1, the V gene TRBV27; 7 bases match TRBD2. The sequence came from a man older than 75 with acute or convalescent COVID-19. What was sequenced was peripheral blood. The CDR3 DNA sequence: TGTGCCAGCAATAGGGTCTCTAGCGGAATTACCTACAATGAGCAGTTCTTC. Its translation: CASNRVSSGITYNEQFF.